This entry features one T cell receptor (beta chain) sequence. Repertoires were generated with immunoSEQ multiplex PCR, while TCRdb's copy carries only in-frame clones and drops some. In the table there are 200,000 to 300,000 clones, around nine tenths of which are singletons. The entry originates in a study of blood T cell repertoires in COVID-19. Study in general: COVID-19 samples collected from the United States, Italy and Spain covered acute and convalescent phases.

Germline CDR1 is LGHDT and CDR2 is YNNKEL (reference sequence). The CDR3 is 15 amino acids. After removal of 3 bases from V and 2 bases from J, the junction contained 6 bases not matched to a gene. The source is a woman aged 60-70 years with COVID-19, enrolled during active disease. V and J are TRBV3-1 (or the pseudogene TRBV3-2) and TRBJ2-5; TRBD2 aligns across 7 bases. Sequencing input: peripheral blood. CDR3 region: CASSQGPSGQETQYF. Written as DNA, the CDR3 is TGTGCCAGCAGCCAGGGTCCTAGCGGACAAGAGACCCAGTACTTC.